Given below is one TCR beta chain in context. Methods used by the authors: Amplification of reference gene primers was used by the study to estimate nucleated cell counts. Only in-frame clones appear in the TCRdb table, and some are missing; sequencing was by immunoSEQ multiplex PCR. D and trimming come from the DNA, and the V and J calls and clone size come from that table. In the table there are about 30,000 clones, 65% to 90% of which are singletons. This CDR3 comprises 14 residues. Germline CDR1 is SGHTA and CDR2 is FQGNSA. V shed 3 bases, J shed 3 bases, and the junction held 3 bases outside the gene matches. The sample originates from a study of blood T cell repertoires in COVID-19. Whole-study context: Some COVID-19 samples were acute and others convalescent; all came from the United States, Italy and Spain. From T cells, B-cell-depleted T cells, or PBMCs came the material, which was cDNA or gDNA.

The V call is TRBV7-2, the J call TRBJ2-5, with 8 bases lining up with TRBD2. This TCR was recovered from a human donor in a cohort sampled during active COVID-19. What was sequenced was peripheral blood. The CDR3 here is CASSLQRGKETQYF. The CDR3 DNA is TGTGCCAGCAGCTTGCAGCGGGGGAAAGAGACCCAGTACTTC.